Judged by abundance, the clone carrying this T cell receptor beta chain is large. What it binds is unknown. This sample stems from a study of circulating CD8 cells and anti-PD-1 response in melanoma. CDR1 and CDR2 from the germline V gene are LNHDA and SQIVND (reference sequence). The CDR3 has 13 residues. The V end was cut by 3 bases, the J end by 6 bases, with 12 bases between. TCR libraries were prepared from approximately 15 ng of total RNA with the QIAseq Immune Repertoire TCR panel. TCRdb re-called the reads through MiXCR, storing one row per CDR3 protein. The data contain some 600 distinct CDR3 sequences, around 7.4% of them singletons. Live CD3+CD8+TCRalphabeta+ cells were sorted into four subsets by PD-1 and/or TIGIT. The study's findings and limits: Expanded sorted subsets were checked for tumor reactivity using peptides. Published repertoire comparisons used only baseline and M1 samples.

The chain is built from TRBV19 and TRBJ2-7; D gene ambiguous. This receptor was obtained from a human donor with melanoma. The sequencing here drew on CD8+ T cells from PBMCs, taken at baseline or after one month of anti-PD-1 therapy (not recorded which). CDR3 loop: CASSISPRLEQYF. In DNA, the CDR3 is TGTGCCAGTAGTATTTCTCCCAGACTCGAGCAGTACTTC.